A few counts support the clone carrying this T cell receptor beta chain. Germline CDR1 reads LNHDA; CDR2 reads SQIVND (reference sequence). Unmatched junction bases numbered 7, after V lost 3 bases and J lost 8 bases. The CDR3 extends over 16 amino acids. The data were taken from a study of T cells in Graves' hyperthyroidism and ophthalmopathy. Amplification targeted TCR beta CDR3 regions from RNA transcripts. Researchers ran a first-round RT-PCR on the TCR CDR3 using the HTBI primer set. TCRdb reprocessed the multiplex PCR reads with MiXCR, giving one entry per CDR3 protein. The profile shows 300,000 to 400,000 distinct CDR3 sequences, approximately 14% of them singletons. The PBMCs had their origin in roughly 9.4 ml of fresh peripheral blood.

The V gene is TRBV19, the J gene TRBJ2-1; 13 nucleotides agree with TRBD2. The source of this sequence is a woman between 25 and 40 years old with Graves' ophthalmopathy. The sample comprised blood. As DNA, the CDR3 is TGTGCCAGTAGTATCAGACTAGCGGGGGGTTTTGATGAGCAGTTCTTC. This sequence encodes CASSIRLAGGFDEQFF.